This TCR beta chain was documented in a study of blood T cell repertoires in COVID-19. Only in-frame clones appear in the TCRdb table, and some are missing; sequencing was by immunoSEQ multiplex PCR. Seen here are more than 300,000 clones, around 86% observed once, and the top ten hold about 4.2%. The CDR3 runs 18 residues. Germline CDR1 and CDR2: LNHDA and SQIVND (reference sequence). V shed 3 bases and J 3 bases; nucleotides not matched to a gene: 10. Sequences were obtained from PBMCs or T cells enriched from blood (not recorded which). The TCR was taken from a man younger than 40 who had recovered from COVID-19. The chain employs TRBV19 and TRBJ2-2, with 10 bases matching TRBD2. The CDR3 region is CASSIRLAGSLDTGELFF. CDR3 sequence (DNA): TGTGCCAGTAGTATCCGACTAGCGGGTTCCCTTGACACCGGGGAGCTGTTTTTT.